The 9 T cell receptor beta chains below were found in one sample sequenced in a study of blood T cell repertoires in COVID-19. Sequenced by immunoSEQ multiplex PCR; TCRdb stores in-frame clones only, minus some. The sample lists over 100,000 clones, 86% seen once, with about an eighth in the top ten. Sequenced: peripheral blood. The receptors originated from a woman between 65 and 79 years old with COVID-19, enrolled during active disease.

This clone has a handful of counts. This rearrangement joins TRBV25-1 to TRBJ1-5; a weak D match, TRBD1 (5 bases). The CDR3 length is 16 residues. Trimming left V 4 bases short and J 2 bases short, with 15 bases between. The germline CDR1 and CDR2 sequences are MGHDK and SYGVNS. As DNA, the CDR3 is TGTGCCAGCAGTGCCCAAGACGGGGGTGGCAATCAGCCCCAGCATTTT. Its translation: CASSAQDGGGNQPQHF. The complete variable domain, with remaining parts taken from reference TRBV25-1 and TRBJ1-5, reads EADIYQTPRYLVIGTGKKITLECSQTMGHDKMYWYQQDPGMELHLIHYSYGVNSTEKGDLSSESTVSRIRTEHFPLTLESARPSHTSQYLCASSAQDGGGNQPQHFGDGTRLSIL.

CDR3 DNA: TGTGCCAGCAGTTTACCCTACACTGAAGCTTTCTTT. Translating it yields CASSLPYTEAFF. The V gene is TRBV28, the J gene TRBJ1-1; no definite D call. The length of the CDR3 is 12 residues. Between the trimmed V and J ends, which lost 2 bases and 3 bases, there was a span of 4 bases. CDR1 MDHEN and CDR2 SYDVKM come from the germline V gene.

This chain links TRBV29-1 with TRBJ2-4; D uncertain. This CDR3 comprises 16 residues. Germline V gene data show CDR1 as SQVTM and CDR2 as ANQGSEA. The ends were cut back, 1 base at V and 0 bases at J, with 13 bases in the middle. The CDR3 region is CSVEALGDLAKNIQYF. DNA of the CDR3: TGCAGCGTTGAAGCCCTCGGAGATTTAGCCAAAAACATTCAGTACTTC. Full variable domain (outside the CDR3, taken from reference TRBV29-1 and TRBJ2-4): SAVISQKPSRDICQRGTSLTIQCQVDSQVTMMFWYRQQPGQSLTLIATANQGSEATYESGFVIDKFPISRPNLTFSTLTVSNMSPEDSSIYLCSVEALGDLAKNIQYFGAGTRLSVL.

The chain combines TRBV11-2 with TRBJ2-4; TRBD1 aligns across 10 bases. Germline V gives CDR1 SGHAT, CDR2 FQNNGV. V lost 4 bases, J lost 8 bases, and 2 bases stayed unmatched. The CDR3 is 13 amino acids. The DNA of the CDR3 is TGTGCCAGCAGCTCGACAGGGGGCTACATTCAGTACTTC. Its protein product is CASSSTGGYIQYF.

This clone showed up just once. J is TRBJ2-2 and V is TRBV7-2, with a tentative D call TRBD1 (5 bases). Per germline, CDR1 SGHTA and CDR2 FQGNSA. Between the trimmed V and J ends, which lost 8 bases and 0 bases, there was a span of 13 bases. This CDR3 is built from 15 residues. The CDR3 DNA follows: TGTGCCAGCGGCTCAGGGCCCGCGAACACCGGGGAGCTGTTTTTT. Its translation: CASGSGPANTGELFF.

V is TRBV6-6 and J is TRBJ2-5; 7 nucleotides match TRBD1. This CDR3 is built from 14 residues. With 2 bases clipped from V and 2 bases from J, the junction kept 2 bases outside the gene matches. Germline V gene lookup returns CDR1 MNHNY and CDR2 SVGAGI (reference sequence). In DNA, the CDR3 is TGTGCCAGCAGTTACGGGACAGCTCAAGAGACCCAGTACTTC. Translation: CASSYGTAQETQYF.

The chain joins TRBV4-1 to TRBJ2-7; TRBD2 aligns across 15 bases. J was trimmed by 1 base and V by 0 bases; bases with no gene match: 16. CDR3 size: 22 residues. Germline CDR1 and CDR2: MGHRA and YSYEKL. DNA of the CDR3: TGCGCCAGCAGCCAAGATTGGTCAGGCGTTGGACTAGCGGGGGGGATGTCCTACGAGCAGTACTTC. Translation: CASSQDWSGVGLAGGMSYEQYF.

The chain uses TRBV15 and TRBJ2-7, with TRBD2 as a possible D gene (6 bases). Trimming removed 0 bases from V and 2 bases from J, with 11 bases in between. The CDR3 loop spans 15 amino acids. Germline CDR1 is LNHNV and CDR2 is YYDKDF (reference sequence). The CDR3 bases are TGTGCCACCAGCAGAGATGGCGGGGATCCCTACGAGCAGTACTTC. Translating gives CATSRDGGDPYEQYF.

V gene TRBV3-1 (or the pseudogene TRBV3-2) combines with J gene TRBJ1-4; 8 nucleotides align to TRBD1. The CDR3 consists of 15 residues. V shed 4 bases, J shed 5 bases, and the junction held 6 bases outside the gene matches. CDR1 and CDR2 from the germline V gene are LGHDT and YNNKEL (reference sequence). This CDR3 reads CASSPSGQGNEKLFF. In DNA, the CDR3 is TGTGCCAGCAGCCCTTCCGGACAGGGAAATGAAAAACTGTTTTTT.